Below are 15 T cell receptor beta chains sequenced from a single sample in a study of post-analysis software for immune sequencing data. No antigen is known for these receptors. Each TCR beta cDNA library carried unique molecular identifiers. TCRdb independently ran MiXCR on the PCR reads; one entry per CDR3 protein. The table records about 770,000 distinct CDR3 sequences, about half of them present only once. Findings of the study overall: About five TRBV segments were more frequent in patients than controls; TRBV5-6, TRBV5-1 and TRBV20-1 belonged to this group.

The source material was blood. The receptors were gathered from a girl under 18 with multiple sclerosis.

The V gene is TRBV12-3 or TRBV12-4, the J gene TRBJ1-5, with a possible D match to TRBD1 (5 bases). Trimming left V 5 bases short and J 0 bases short, with 11 bases between. CDR3 size: 15 residues. The CDR3: CASSNKQDSNQPQHF. In nucleotides, the CDR3 is TGTGCCAGCAGTAATAAACAGGATAGCAATCAGCCCCAGCATTTT.

This clonotype appeared a single time. V is TRBV15 and J is TRBJ2-7; 9 bases match TRBD2. From germline, CDR1 is LNHNV and CDR2 YYDKDF (reference sequence). This CDR3 region has 16 residues. V gave up 0 bases and J gave up 3 bases; unmatched junction bases: 6. The CDR3, as DNA: TGTGCCACCAGCAGAGAAAGTAGCGGGAGTAGCTACGAGCAGTACTTC. Translated, it gives CATSRESSGSSYEQYF.

The rearrangement links TRBV3-1 to TRBJ1-5; TRBD1 matches at 7 bases. This CDR3 comprises 14 residues. Germline V gene lookup returns CDR1 LGHDT and CDR2 YNNKEL (reference sequence). The V segment lost 4 bases and the J segment 6 bases; nucleotides outside the gene matches: 6. The CDR3 sequence is CASSPTGSGQPQHF. In nucleotides, the CDR3 is TGTGCCAGCAGCCCGACAGGGTCGGGTCAGCCCCAGCATTTT.

V and J are TRBV21-1 and TRBJ2-7; TRBD1, the table's D call, was not compared with the DNA. TRBV21-1 is a known pseudogene. The CDR3 sequence is 14 residues long. The CDR3, as DNA: TGTGCCAGCCCCCCCTTGGTAGGGGCTAACGAGCAGTACTTC. This sequence encodes CASPPLVGANEQYF.

This clonotype was detected a few times. This chain joins TRBV7-9 and TRBJ2-3, with D possibly being TRBD2 (6 bases). V lost 3 bases and J lost 6, with 13 bases in between. Germline loops: CDR1 SEHNR, CDR2 FQNEAQ (reference sequence). This CDR3 has 14 residues. CDR3 sequence: CASSFREWIDTQYF. In DNA, the CDR3 is TGTGCCAGCAGCTTTCGGGAGTGGATCGATACGCAGTATTTT.

This chain joins TRBV20-1 and TRBJ1-5; 8 bases align to TRBD1. This CDR3 spans 13 amino acids. After removal of 6 bases from V and 3 bases from J, the junction contained 4 bases not matched to a gene. Germline V gene data show CDR1 as DFQATT and CDR2 as SNEGSKA (reference sequence). The CDR3 spells CSAQTGVNQPQHF. For the CDR3, the DNA is TGCAGTGCCCAGACAGGGGTCAATCAGCCCCAGCATTTT.

V gene TRBV2 combines with J gene TRBJ2-5; D could derive from TRBD1 or TRBD2 (5 bases each). From germline, CDR1 is SNHLY and CDR2 FYNNEI. CDR3 length: 13 residues. V lost 6 bases and J lost 4, with 12 bases in between. CDR3 bases: TGTGCCAGCAGGTGGGGGAGAAGAGAGACCCAGTACTTC. It translates to CASRWGRRETQYF.

The chain has TRBV7-9 and TRBJ1-1, with a tentative D call TRBD1 (5 bases). The CDR3 extends over 12 amino acids. The V end lost 8 bases, the J end lost 5 bases, and 12 bases lay between the germline ends. Germline V gives CDR1 SEHNR, CDR2 FQNEAQ (reference sequence). The CDR3 DNA reads as TGTGCCAGCCGGGGGGGGACGACTGAAGCTTTCTTT. Translating it yields CASRGGTTEAFF. Variable domain in full (rest from reference TRBV7-9 and TRBJ1-1): DTGVSQNPRHKITKRGQNVTFRCDPISEHNRLYWYRQTLGQGPEFLTYFQNEAQLEKSRLLSDRFSAERPKGSFSTLEIQRTEQGDSAMYLCASRGGTTEAFFGQGTRLTVV.

The rearrangement uses TRBV4-3 and TRBJ2-3; D is undetermined. Trimming cost V 0 bases and J 4 bases, with 5 bases left between them. The length of the CDR3 is 13 residues. Germline V CDR1 and CDR2: LGHNA, YSLEER. The CDR3 sequence is CASSQDLADTQYF. CDR3 DNA sequence: TGCGCCAGCAGCCAAGATCTCGCAGATACGCAGTATTTT.

As for this clonotype: Mismatch with germline at one junction end may stem from a read error. This rearrangement joins TRBV7-8 to TRBJ2-5, with unresolved D. Germline assignment: CDR1 SGHVS and CDR2 FQNEAQ. The CDR3 consists of 16 residues. The CDR3 spells CAGSSTRAARTNHQYF. The CDR3 DNA sequence: TGTGCCGGCAGCTCGACCCGCGCAGCACGTACAAACCATCAGTACTTC.

This rearrangement joins TRBV9 to TRBJ2-3, with D possibly called TRBD1 or TRBD2 (5 bases each). Germline CDR1 SGDLS, CDR2 YYNGEE. The V end lost 0 bases, the J end lost 5 bases, and 13 bases lay between the germline ends. The CDR3 runs to 15 residues. The CDR3 sequence: CASSVEGTDLDTQYF. Here the CDR3 DNA reads TGTGCCAGCAGCGTAGAGGGGACGGATTTAGATACGCAGTATTTT.

This rearrangement joins TRBV29-1 to TRBJ1-2, with D perhaps TRBD1 (5 bases). This CDR3 is 12 amino acids long. Trimming removed 2 bases from V and 5 bases from J, with 9 bases in between. Germline V gene sequence: CDR1 SQVTM, CDR2 ANQGSEA. CDR3 in DNA: TGCAGCGTTGAAAGTCAGGGATATGGCTACACCTTC. Its translation: CSVESQGYGYTF.

V is TRBV6-6 and J is TRBJ1-2; the match to TRBD1 covers 9 bases. The CDR3 extends over 16 amino acids. Germline V lookup: CDR1 MNHNY, CDR2 SVGAGI (reference sequence). Trimming removed 5 bases from V and 4 bases from J; junction bases left unmatched: 11. The CDR3 reads CASSPSTGGKGYGYTF. CDR3 DNA sequence: TGTGCCAGCAGTCCCTCCACAGGGGGCAAGGGCTATGGCTACACCTTC.

The chain couples TRBV27 to TRBJ2-7; D is perhaps TRBD1 (6 bases). Germline lookup yields CDR1 MNHEY and CDR2 SMNVEV (reference sequence). V was shortened by 5 bases and J by 4 bases, with 15 bases between the two germline ends. This CDR3 comprises 14 residues. CDR3 DNA: TGTGCCAGCAGTCGTGACAGGATAGGTTACGAGCAGTACTTC. As protein: CASSRDRIGYEQYF.

The CDR3, as DNA: TGCGCCAGCAGCTTGGCGGATGGAGATACCGGGGAGCTGTTTTTT. Translating gives CASSLADGDTGELFF. This chain links TRBV5-1 with TRBJ2-2, with D unresolved. V lost 0 bases to trimming and J lost 5 bases, with 11 bases between them. The V gene's germline CDR1 is SGHRS and CDR2 YFSETQ. This CDR3 has 15 residues.